This passage covers 18 T cell receptor beta chains from one sample sequenced in a study of T cells expressing NK-cell markers. TCRdb reprocessed the 5' RACE reads and keeps a single row for each CDR3 protein, giving no DNA. This table holds 150,000 to 180,000 distinct CDR3 sequences. Sequenced: blood T cells: a sorted CD56 or NKG2C T cell subset, CD4+ or CD8+ T cells, or bulk PBMC T cells (not recorded which). The receptors originated from a woman in her fifties or sixties in good health.

The rearrangement joins TRBV15 to TRBJ2-7. This CDR3 region has 12 residues. Germline CDR1 reads LNHNV; CDR2 reads YYDKDF (reference sequence). The CDR3 is CATSNGYYEQYF.

The chain links TRBV3-1 to TRBJ1-6. Germline CDR1 reads LGHDT; CDR2 reads YNNKEL (reference sequence). The CDR3 spans 15 residues. The CDR3 sequence is CASSQVRHNNSPLHF.

This chain uses TRBV13 with TRBJ1-2; TCRdb lists TRBD1, though no DNA is available to test this call. The CDR3 has 14 amino acids. Germline assignment: CDR1 PRHDT and CDR2 FYEKMQ (reference sequence). The CDR3 region is CASSPRDRGYGYTF.

The rearrangement links TRBV6-5 to TRBJ2-1; no DNA is available, so the TRBD1 call from TCRdb remains unchecked. In germline, CDR1 is MNHEY, CDR2 SVGAGI. This CDR3 is 17 amino acids long. CDR3: CASSNPESAGVGNEQFF.

CDR3 residues: CSARDPKGFYNEQFF. J is TRBJ2-1 and V is TRBV20-1. CDR1 and CDR2 (germline): DFQATT, SNEGSKA (reference sequence). This CDR3 contains 15 residues.

V usage is TRBV13 and J usage is TRBJ2-7; lacking DNA, the TRBD2 call made by TCRdb goes unchecked. Per the germline V gene, CDR1 is PRHDT and CDR2 is FYEKMQ (reference sequence). The CDR3 contains 15 residues. The CDR3 here is CASSDSRGTSYEQYF.

V is TRBV20-1 and J is TRBJ2-3; lacking DNA, the TRBD2 call made by TCRdb goes unchecked. The CDR3 consists of 14 residues. Germline V lookup: CDR1 DFQATT, CDR2 SNEGSKA (reference sequence). The CDR3 sequence is CSAWTSGRTDTQYF.

The rearrangement joins TRBV19 to TRBJ2-1; without DNA, the TCRdb call of TRBD1 cannot be checked. Per germline, CDR1 LNHDA and CDR2 SQIVND (reference sequence). The CDR3 is 14 amino acids. The CDR3 spells CASSMARTDNEQFF.

V is TRBV9 and J is TRBJ1-4. Germline V CDR1 and CDR2: SGDLS, YYNGEE. The CDR3 is 17 amino acids. The CDR3 spells CASSPGTTGTTNEKLFF.

The chain uses TRBV20-1 and TRBJ2-1; TCRdb names TRBD1, which stays unverified in the absence of DNA. The CDR3 loop spans 15 amino acids. Germline V gives CDR1 DFQATT, CDR2 SNEGSKA (reference sequence). CDR3 region: CSARDPWGGATEQFF.

This CDR3 reads CSAVNSNQPQHF. The chain links TRBV20-1 to TRBJ1-5. The germline V gene encodes CDR1 DFQATT and CDR2 SNEGSKA (reference sequence). There are 12 residues in the CDR3.

The rearrangement uses TRBV11-3 and TRBJ1-1. Germline CDR1 reads SGHNT; CDR2 reads YENEEA. This CDR3 spans 15 amino acids. Here the CDR3 reads CASSSHAVGNTEAFF.

This rearrangement joins TRBV6-4 to TRBJ2-7; TCRdb's D gene call, TRBD2, goes unchecked for lack of DNA. Germline V gene lookup returns CDR1 MRHNA and CDR2 SNTAGT. The CDR3 covers 13 residues. The CDR3 here is CASSDSPSGEQYF.

The genes are TRBV7-9 and TRBJ2-1. Germline V gives CDR1 SEHNR, CDR2 FQNEAQ (reference sequence). The CDR3 is made up of 16 amino acids. The CDR3 spells CASSIGRAVAHNEQFF.

CDR3 residues: CASSQVAGTTDEQFF. The genes are TRBV4-1 and TRBJ2-1; the TCRdb call, TRBD2, lacks DNA for checking. The length of the CDR3 is 15 residues. Germline V gene sequence: CDR1 MGHRA, CDR2 YSYEKL.

The rearrangement joins TRBV12-3 or TRBV12-4 to TRBJ2-1; as DNA is missing, the TRBD2 call by TCRdb cannot be tested. The length of the CDR3 is 17 residues. This CDR3 is CASSPVADPKVYNEQFF.

The chain recombines TRBV28 with TRBJ2-1; the D gene TCRdb calls, TRBD2, cannot be checked with no DNA. This CDR3 contains 17 residues. Per germline, CDR1 MDHEN and CDR2 SYDVKM. CDR3 sequence reads: CASSPLASGSLYNEQFF.

The chain employs TRBV5-6 and TRBJ2-7; TCRdb reports TRBD2, a call that lacks DNA to check it against. There are 14 residues in the CDR3. Germline CDR1 and CDR2: SGHDT and YYEEEE. CDR3 residues: CASSSGTRRFEQYF.